This TCR beta chain came from a study of tumour-infiltrating T cells in Burkitt lymphoma. For the study at large: Repertoire clonality predicted overall and progression-free survival.

J was trimmed by 8 bases and V by 7 bases; bases with no gene match: 4. This CDR3 is built from 12 residues. Per germline, CDR1 SNHLY and CDR2 FYNNEI. Libraries were prepared by immunoSEQ multiplex PCR; TCRdb keeps only in-frame clonotypes and omits some of them. In the table there are thousands of clones, about 25% of which are singletons. The chain recombines TRBV2 with TRBJ2-1; TRBD1 matches at 8 bases. The specimen sequenced was tumor tissue. This sequence was found in a human donor with diffuse large B-cell lymphoma. The CDR3 reads CASTDRDYEQFF. The CDR3 nucleotides read TGTGCCAGCACGGACAGGGACTATGAGCAGTTCTTC.